The 26 T cell receptor beta chains presented below share a single source sample, sequenced in a study of glioma-infiltrating T cells after dendritic cell vaccination. Only in-frame clones appear in the TCRdb table, and some are missing; sequencing was by immunoSEQ multiplex PCR. The sample comprises 90,000 to 95,000 clones, approximately 75% of which are singletons, and approximately 2.1% rests with the top ten. Time point specified: after dendritic cell vaccination, including at tumor progression/relapse. The sample here was blood, taken after dendritic cell vaccination. These receptors all come from a human donor with glioblastoma.

In its sample, this clone is medium-sized. The chain recombines TRBV6-4 with TRBJ2-1, with 11 bases aligning to TRBD2. Unmatched junction bases numbered 9, after V lost 6 bases and J lost 8 bases. The CDR3 totals 15 residues. Germline V gene lookup returns CDR1 MRHNA and CDR2 SNTAGT. CDR3 sequence: CASSLTSGAAHEQFF. CDR3 nucleotide sequence: TGTGCCAGCAGCCTGACTAGCGGGGCGGCCCATGAGCAGTTCTTC.

V is TRBV19 and J is TRBJ1-1; 7 nucleotides align to TRBD1. The trim removed 8 bases at V and 8 bases at J, leaving 8 bases unmatched. The CDR3 contains 12 residues. Germline V lookup: CDR1 LNHDA, CDR2 SQIVND (reference sequence). CDR3 DNA: TGTGCCAGTCGGATATCGACAGGGGAAGCTTTCTTT. Its translation is CASRISTGEAFF.

The CDR3 DNA reads as TGTGCCAGCTCATTAACCCCATCCCTGGGCGCTGAAGCTTTCTTT. Protein sequence: CASSLTPSLGAEAFF. This chain joins TRBV18 and TRBJ1-1; D gene unclear. Germline loops: CDR1 KGHSH, CDR2 LQKENI. V was trimmed by 5 bases and J by 6 bases, leaving 19 bases between them. The CDR3 consists of 15 residues.

V is TRBV5-1 and J is TRBJ1-1; D is unclear. The germline V gene has CDR1 SGHRS and CDR2 YFSETQ. CDR3 length equals 14 residues. The germline V and J ends were trimmed by 2 bases and 0 bases, with 8 bases remaining between them. In nucleotides, the CDR3 is TGCGCCAGCAGCTTATATCAGATGAACACTGAAGCTTTCTTT. This gives the protein CASSLYQMNTEAFF. Looking up the rest from reference TRBV5-1 and TRBJ1-1 gives the full variable domain: KAGVTQTPRYLIKTRGQQVTLSCSPISGHRSVSWYQQTPGQGLQFLFEYFSETQRNKGNFPGRFSGRQFSNSRSEMNVSTLELGDSALYLCASSLYQMNTEAFFGQGTRLTVV.

V gene TRBV14 combines with J gene TRBJ2-2; no definite D call. This CDR3 contains 14 residues. Germline V lookup: CDR1 SGHDN, CDR2 FVKESK. The ends were cut back, 4 bases at V and 2 bases at J, with 8 bases in the middle. For the CDR3, the DNA is TGTGCCAGCAGCCCCCCCCCTAACACCGGGGAGCTGTTTTTT. Its translation: CASSPPPNTGELFF.

CDR3 in DNA: TGTGCCACCAGCAGAGAACTTTGGGGCTCGATATCCTACGAGCAGTACGTC. It specifies CATSRELWGSISYEQYV. This rearrangement joins TRBV15 to TRBJ2-7, with a tentative D call TRBD1 (5 bases). The CDR3 has 17 amino acids. V dropped 0 bases and J dropped 1 base, with 16 bases sitting between them. Germline V gene sequence: CDR1 LNHNV, CDR2 YYDKDF (reference sequence).

This sequence joins TRBV6-1 and TRBJ1-2; D uncertain. From germline, CDR1 is MNHNS and CDR2 SASEGT. The CDR3 covers 15 residues. V lost 3 bases, J lost 6 bases, and 17 bases lay in between. CDR3 region: CASSEVGTMRDGYTF. DNA of the CDR3: TGTGCCAGCAGTGAGGTCGGAACTATGAGGGATGGCTACACCTTC.

The chain combines TRBV28 with TRBJ2-3, with a possible D match to TRBD2 (5 bases). The CDR3 contains 15 residues. Trimming shortened V by 3 bases and J by 4 bases, and 14 bases separated the two germline ends. Germline V gives CDR1 MDHEN, CDR2 SYDVKM. CDR3 sequence reads: CASSLMGNGADTQYF. CDR3 nucleotide sequence: TGTGCCAGCAGTTTGATGGGCAACGGGGCAGATACGCAGTATTTT.

The rearrangement uses TRBV5-5 and TRBJ1-3; tentative D call: TRBD1 (5 bases). This CDR3 spans 17 amino acids. CDR1 and CDR2 (germline): SGHKS, YYEKEE (reference sequence). V was clipped by 4 bases and J by 4 bases, with 21 bases between them. In nucleotides, the CDR3 is TGTGCCAGCAGCCCCCGGGCGGGGCAACGGGAGGGAAACACCATATATTTT. This sequence encodes CASSPRAGQREGNTIYF.

This chain joins TRBV20-1 and TRBJ1-2; D possibly corresponds to TRBD1 (5 bases). Trimming removed 6 bases from V and 8 bases from J, with 13 bases in between. The CDR3 consists of 11 residues. The germline gives CDR1 DFQATT, CDR2 SNEGSKA (reference sequence). The CDR3 region is CSAQGHLGYTF. CDR3 bases: TGCAGTGCACAAGGACATCTGGGCTACACCTTC.

The chain recombines TRBV19 with TRBJ1-1, with D possibly being TRBD1 (5 bases). The V end lost 3 bases, the J end lost 0 bases, and 11 bases lay between the germline ends. The CDR3 loop spans 15 amino acids. Germline values: CDR1 LNHDA, CDR2 SQIVND (reference sequence). CDR3 DNA sequence: TGTGCCAGTAGTATGAGGACACTAATGAACACTGAAGCTTTCTTT. Amino acids: CASSMRTLMNTEAFF.

The chain recombines TRBV6-1 with TRBJ1-5; D gene unclear. Trimming removed 3 bases at V and 3 bases at J, with 6 bases between. Germline-derived CDR1 and CDR2 are MNHNS and SASEGT. The CDR3 has 13 amino acids. The CDR3 DNA sequence: TGTGCCAGCAGTGACGAGGCCAATCAGCCCCAGCATTTT. Its protein is CASSDEANQPQHF.

The V gene is TRBV2, the J gene TRBJ1-2, with D maybe TRBD1 (5 bases). This CDR3 is built from 13 residues. Trimming removed 9 bases at V and 4 bases at J, with 15 bases between. Germline CDR1 is SNHLY and CDR2 is FYNNEI. In nucleotides, the CDR3 is TGTGCCAGTAGTCCCGGGGGGAGCTATGGCTACACCTTC. As protein: CASSPGGSYGYTF.

The J gene is TRBJ1-6, the V gene TRBV6-6; D uncertain. The CDR3 consists of 12 residues. V was cut by 6 bases and J by 9 bases, with 9 bases left in between. Germline V gene sequence: CDR1 MNHNY, CDR2 SVGAGI (reference sequence). The CDR3 nucleotides are TGTGCCAGCAGCCTTAAGAGTTCACCCCTCCACTTT. It yields the protein CASSLKSSPLHF.

CDR3 in amino acids: CASSHLLWTSGAGTDTQYF. The CDR3 DNA follows: TGTGCCAGCAGCCACCTCCTATGGACTAGCGGGGCTGGCACAGATACGCAGTATTTT. The chain employs TRBV7-9 and TRBJ2-3, with 12 bases lining up with TRBD2. From germline, CDR1 is SEHNR and CDR2 FQNEAQ (reference sequence). The CDR3 totals 19 residues. V was clipped by 5 bases and J by 1 base; unmatched bases: 13.

V is TRBV10-1 and J is TRBJ1-2; no reliable D call. V lost 3 bases and J 6 bases, leaving 14 bases between the germline ends. The CDR3 extends over 14 amino acids. Germline assignment: CDR1 WNHNN and CDR2 SYGVQD (reference sequence). This chain's CDR3 is CASSDGIEGDGYTF. In nucleotides, the CDR3 is TGCGCCAGCAGTGACGGAATTGAGGGAGATGGCTACACCTTC.

This chain uses TRBV14 with TRBJ1-2; TRBD1 is a possible D gene (5 bases). CDR1 is SGHDN and CDR2 is FVKESK in the germline V gene. The CDR3 is 16 amino acids. V lost 1 base to trimming and J lost 2 bases, with 14 bases between them. The CDR3 sequence: CASSQGAFGANYGYTF. The CDR3 DNA reads TGTGCCAGCAGCCAAGGAGCGTTTGGGGCCAACTATGGCTACACCTTC. The full variable domain, completed using reference TRBV14 and TRBJ1-2, is EAGVTQFPSHSVIEKGQTVTLRCDPISGHDNLYWYRRVMGKEIKFLLHFVKESKQDESGMPNNRFLAERTGGTYSTLKVQPAELEDSGVYFCASSQGAFGANYGYTFGSGTRLTVV.

This chain connects TRBV27 to TRBJ1-1; 11 positions match TRBD1. This CDR3 region has 13 residues. Unmatched junction bases numbered 2, after V lost 1 base and J lost 10 bases. Germline V CDR1 and CDR2: MNHEY, SMNVEV (reference sequence). The CDR3 loop reads CASSLWTGGGAFF. The DNA of the CDR3 is TGTGCCAGCAGTTTATGGACAGGGGGCGGAGCTTTCTTT.

V and J are TRBV5-4 and TRBJ2-7, with 8 bases fitting TRBD1. J was trimmed by 6 bases and V by 4 bases; bases with no gene match: 6. Germline V gene sequence: CDR1 SGHNT, CDR2 YYREEE (reference sequence). CDR3 length: 13 amino acids. This CDR3 is CASSRGQVSEQYF. CDR3 sequence (DNA): TGTGCCAGCAGCAGGGGACAGGTGAGCGAGCAGTACTTC.

Only one count was recorded for this clone. This chain connects TRBV5-1 to TRBJ1-2; D unclear. Germline lookup yields CDR1 SGHRS and CDR2 YFSETQ. V was clipped by 0 bases and J by 8 bases, with 17 bases between them. The CDR3 spans 15 residues. The CDR3 nucleotides are TGCGCCAGCAGCTTGGTTCTAGGCCCCGGCGTAGGCTACACCTTC. Its protein product is CASSLVLGPGVGYTF.

This rearrangement joins TRBV28 to TRBJ1-5; 9 bases match TRBD1. CDR1 is MDHEN and CDR2 is SYDVKM in the germline V gene. J lost 7 bases, V lost 1 base, and 5 bases had no gene match. The CDR3 extends over 15 amino acids. The CDR3 loop reads CASSLSRTGVQPQHF. The CDR3, as DNA: TGTGCCAGCAGTTTATCCCGGACAGGGGTGCAGCCCCAGCATTTT.

V gene TRBV7-9 combines with J gene TRBJ1-1, with D possibly TRBD1 on 6 matching bases. The V and J ends lost 2 bases and 3 bases respectively, with 10 bases between them. The CDR3 has 14 residues. Germline-derived CDR1 and CDR2 are SEHNR and FQNEAQ (reference sequence). CDR3 coding DNA: TGTGCCAGCAGCTTATTGGGGGGGCACACTGAAGCTTTCTTT. It encodes CASSLLGGHTEAFF.

The J gene is TRBJ2-1, the V gene TRBV5-1, with TRBD2 matching 7 bases. CDR1 and CDR2 from the germline V gene are SGHRS and YFSETQ. With V trimmed by 4 bases and J by 8 bases, 9 bases remained unmatched. The CDR3 runs to 14 residues. CDR3 residues: CASSPRLAQDEQFF. In DNA form, the CDR3 reads TGCGCCAGCAGCCCCCGACTAGCCCAGGATGAGCAGTTCTTC.

The chain employs TRBV19 and TRBJ1-3, with D unclear. The CDR3 runs to 16 residues. Germline V lookup: CDR1 LNHDA, CDR2 SQIVND (reference sequence). V was trimmed by 0 bases and J by 0 bases, leaving 9 bases between them. CDR3: CASSIDAQVSGNTIYF. Here the CDR3 DNA reads TGTGCCAGTAGTATAGATGCACAAGTCTCTGGAAACACCATATATTTT.

V usage is TRBV2 and J usage is TRBJ2-2; a weak D match, TRBD1 (6 bases). The V end was cut by 5 bases, the J end by 7 bases, with 17 bases between. This CDR3 is 15 amino acids long. Germline V CDR1 and CDR2: SNHLY, FYNNEI. This CDR3 is CASSFHEQGNGELFF. In nucleotides, the CDR3 is TGTGCCAGCAGTTTCCACGAACAGGGTAACGGGGAGCTGTTTTTT.

V gene TRBV5-1 combines with J gene TRBJ2-3; 8 positions match TRBD2. The V and J ends lost 4 bases and 4 bases, in that order; junction bases with no gene match: 5. From germline, CDR1 is SGHRS and CDR2 YFSETQ. The CDR3 runs to 14 residues. CDR3 in DNA: TGCGCCAGCAGCGAACGGGGGGGTTCAGATACGCAGTATTTT. Translated, it gives CASSERGGSDTQYF.